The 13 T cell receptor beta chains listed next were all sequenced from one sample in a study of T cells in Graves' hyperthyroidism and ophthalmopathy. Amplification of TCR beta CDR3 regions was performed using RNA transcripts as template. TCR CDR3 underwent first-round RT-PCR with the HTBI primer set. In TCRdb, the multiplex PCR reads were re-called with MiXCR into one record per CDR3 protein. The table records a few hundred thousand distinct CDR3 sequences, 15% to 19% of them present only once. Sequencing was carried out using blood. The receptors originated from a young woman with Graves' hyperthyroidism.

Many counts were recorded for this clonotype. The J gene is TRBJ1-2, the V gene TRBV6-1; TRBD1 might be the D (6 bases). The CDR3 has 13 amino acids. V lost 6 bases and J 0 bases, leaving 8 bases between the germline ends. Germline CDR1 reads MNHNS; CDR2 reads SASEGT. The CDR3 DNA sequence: TGTGCCAGCAGACAGGGACCTAACTATGGCTACACCTTC. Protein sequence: CASRQGPNYGYTF.

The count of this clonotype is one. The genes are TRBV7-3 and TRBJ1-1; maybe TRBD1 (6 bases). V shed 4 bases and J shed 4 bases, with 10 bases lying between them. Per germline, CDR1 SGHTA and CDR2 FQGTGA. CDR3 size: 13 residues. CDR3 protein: CASSSDRPTEAFF. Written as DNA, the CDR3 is TGTGCCAGCAGCTCAGACAGGCCCACTGAAGCTTTCTTT.

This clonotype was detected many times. CDR3 nucleotide sequence: TGTGCCAGCAGTTACGGGACCGAGAATTCACCCCTCCACTTT. Protein product: CASSYGTENSPLHF. J is TRBJ1-6 and V is TRBV27; D is possibly TRBD1 (5 bases). V was shortened by 4 bases and J by 7 bases, with 11 bases between the two germline ends. The CDR3 has 14 residues. Germline assignment: CDR1 MNHEY and CDR2 SMNVEV (reference sequence).

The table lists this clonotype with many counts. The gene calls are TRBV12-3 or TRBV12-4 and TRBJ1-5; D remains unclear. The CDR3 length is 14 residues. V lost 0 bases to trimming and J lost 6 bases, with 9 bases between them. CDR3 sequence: CASSLALGGQPQHF. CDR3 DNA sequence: TGTGCCAGCAGTTTAGCGCTAGGTGGTCAGCCCCAGCATTTT.

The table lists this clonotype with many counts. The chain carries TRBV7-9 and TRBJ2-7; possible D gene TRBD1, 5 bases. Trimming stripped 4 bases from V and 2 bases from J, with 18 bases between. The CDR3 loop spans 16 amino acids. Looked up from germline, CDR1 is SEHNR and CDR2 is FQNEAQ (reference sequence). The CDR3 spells CASSSIIGSGTYEQYF. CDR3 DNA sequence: TGTGCCAGCAGCTCAATTATTGGGTCAGGGACCTACGAGCAGTACTTC. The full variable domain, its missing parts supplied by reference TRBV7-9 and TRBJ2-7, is DTGVSQNPRHKITKRGQNVTFRCDPISEHNRLYWYRQTLGQGPEFLTYFQNEAQLEKSRLLSDRFSAERPKGSFSTLEIQRTEQGDSAMYLCASSSIIGSGTYEQYFGPGTRLTVT.

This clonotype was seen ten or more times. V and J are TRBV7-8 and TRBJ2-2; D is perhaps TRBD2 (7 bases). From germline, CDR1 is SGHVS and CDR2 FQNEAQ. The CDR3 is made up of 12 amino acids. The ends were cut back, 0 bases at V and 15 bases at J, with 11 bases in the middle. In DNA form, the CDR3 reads TGTGCCAGCAGCTTAGCAGGGAGGGGGGTGTTTTTT. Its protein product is CASSLAGRGVFF.

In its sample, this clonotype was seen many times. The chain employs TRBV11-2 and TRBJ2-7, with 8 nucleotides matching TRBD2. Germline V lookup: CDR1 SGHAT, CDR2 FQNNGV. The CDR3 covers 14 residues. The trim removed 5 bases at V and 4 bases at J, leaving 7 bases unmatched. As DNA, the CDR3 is TGTGCCAGCAGCCCCGAGCGGGGGCGGTACGAGCAGTACTTC. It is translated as CASSPERGRYEQYF.

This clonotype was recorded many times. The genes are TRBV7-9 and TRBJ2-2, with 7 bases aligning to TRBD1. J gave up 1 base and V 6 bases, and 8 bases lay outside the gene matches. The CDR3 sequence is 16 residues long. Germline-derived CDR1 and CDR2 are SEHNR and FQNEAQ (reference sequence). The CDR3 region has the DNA TGTGCCAGCAGTTTTACCGGGACAGTGAACACCGGGGAGCTGTTTTTT. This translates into CASSFTGTVNTGELFF.

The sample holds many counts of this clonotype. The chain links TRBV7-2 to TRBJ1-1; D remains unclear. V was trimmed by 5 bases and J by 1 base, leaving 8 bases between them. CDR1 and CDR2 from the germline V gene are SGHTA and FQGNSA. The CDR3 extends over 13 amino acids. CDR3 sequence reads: CASSTKGNTEAFF. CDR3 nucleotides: TGTGCCAGCAGCACCAAGGGGAACACTGAAGCTTTCTTT.

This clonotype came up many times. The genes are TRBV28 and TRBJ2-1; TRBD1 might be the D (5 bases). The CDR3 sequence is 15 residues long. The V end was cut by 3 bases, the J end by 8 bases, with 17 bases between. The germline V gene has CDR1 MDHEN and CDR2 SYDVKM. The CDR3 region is CASSFRVFFNDEQFF. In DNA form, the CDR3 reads TGTGCCAGCAGTTTCAGGGTTTTCTTCAACGATGAGCAGTTCTTC.

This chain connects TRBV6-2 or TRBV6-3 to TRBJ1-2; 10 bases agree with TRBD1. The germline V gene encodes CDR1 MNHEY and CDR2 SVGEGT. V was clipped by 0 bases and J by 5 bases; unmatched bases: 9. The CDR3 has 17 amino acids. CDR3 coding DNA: TGTGCCAGCAGTTACTCAATTCGGGACAGGGGATCTTATGGCTACACCTTC. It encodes CASSYSIRDRGSYGYTF.

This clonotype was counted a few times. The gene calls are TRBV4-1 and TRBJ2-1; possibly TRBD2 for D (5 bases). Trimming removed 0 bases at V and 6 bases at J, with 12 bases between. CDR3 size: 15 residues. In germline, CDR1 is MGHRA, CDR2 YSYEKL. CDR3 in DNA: TGCGCCAGCAGCCAAGACGCGGGTTCCGGCAATGAGCAGTTCTTC. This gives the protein CASSQDAGSGNEQFF.

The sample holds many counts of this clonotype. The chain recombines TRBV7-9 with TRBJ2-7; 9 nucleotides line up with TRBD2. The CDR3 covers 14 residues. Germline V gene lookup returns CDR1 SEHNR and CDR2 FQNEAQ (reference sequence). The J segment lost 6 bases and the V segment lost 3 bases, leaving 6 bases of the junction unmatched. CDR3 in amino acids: CASSFSGSPAEQYF. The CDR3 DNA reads TGTGCCAGCAGCTTTAGCGGGAGCCCGGCCGAGCAGTACTTC.